This T cell receptor beta chain was identified during a study of T cell responses to AZD1222 COVID-19 vaccine. In the study overall: Pooling of second doses given at about 4 or about 12 weeks was done.

Notes on this clone: Its antigen is unidentified.

TCRdb keeps only in-frame clones here, not all; method: immunoSEQ multiplex PCR. The sample carries 200,000 or so clones, almost 95% recorded once. Whole-study results and caveats: Repertoire sampling occurred only after the peak T cell response. Spike-specific TCR breadth and depth rose after two AZD1222 doses.

Trimming shortened V by 3 bases and J by 2 bases, and 11 bases separated the two germline ends. Germline assignment: CDR1 SGHTA and CDR2 FQGNSA. The CDR3 loop spans 14 amino acids. Here the sequenced sample was peripheral blood, taken on day 0 of AZD1222 vaccination. V usage is TRBV7-2 and J usage is TRBJ2-7; D is ambiguous. The clonotype originates from an adult in good health. In DNA, the CDR3 is TGTGCCAGCAGCTTCAAAGGCTTTCCCTACGAGCAGTACTTC. Its translation is CASSFKGFPYEQYF.